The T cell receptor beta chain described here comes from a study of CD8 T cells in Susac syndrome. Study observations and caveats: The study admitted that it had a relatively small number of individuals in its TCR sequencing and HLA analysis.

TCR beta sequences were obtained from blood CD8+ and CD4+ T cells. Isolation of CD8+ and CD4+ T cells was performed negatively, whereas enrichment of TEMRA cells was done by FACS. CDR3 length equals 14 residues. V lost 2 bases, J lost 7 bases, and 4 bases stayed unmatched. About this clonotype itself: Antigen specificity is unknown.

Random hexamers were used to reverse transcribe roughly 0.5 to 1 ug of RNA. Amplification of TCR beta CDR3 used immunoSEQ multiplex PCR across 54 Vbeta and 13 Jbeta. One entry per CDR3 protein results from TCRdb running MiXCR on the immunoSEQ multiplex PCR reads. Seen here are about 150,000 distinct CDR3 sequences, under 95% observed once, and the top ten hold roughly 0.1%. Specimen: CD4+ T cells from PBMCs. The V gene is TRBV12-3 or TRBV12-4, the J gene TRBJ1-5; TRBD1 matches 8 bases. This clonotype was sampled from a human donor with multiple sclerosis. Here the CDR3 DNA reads TGTGCCAGCAGTTTAAGACAGGGGAGCCAGCCCCAGCATTTT. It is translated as CASSLRQGSQPQHF.